The 17 T cell receptor beta chains reported below all come from one sample, sequenced in a study of human T cells and chemical hapten exposure. TCRdb redid the calling of the RACE reads with MiXCR, one entry per CDR3 protein. Of some 42,000 distinct CDR3 sequences listed, about 8.9% are singletons. Time point denoted: patch test 2, 6 weeks after DPC sensitization. Treatment in this sample: therapeutic diphenylcyclopropenone sensitization with weekly scalp DPC. This sample comprised whole blood, obtained in connection with sensitization to the hapten diphenylcyclopropenone (DPC). These TCRs come from a woman in her forties with alopecia areata. Some clones in this sample may be carry-over from other donors' samples.

This clonotype was observed many times. The chain uses TRBV10-2 and TRBJ1-6; 7 positions match TRBD1. The CDR3 contains 15 residues. With 4 bases clipped from V and 9 bases from J, the junction kept 9 bases outside the gene matches. The germline gives CDR1 WSHSY, CDR2 SAAADI. The CDR3 DNA is TGCGCCAGCAGTGTTGATGACAGGGACGCTTCACCCCTCCACTTT. This gives the protein CASSVDDRDASPLHF.

This clonotype occurred many times. This CDR3 is CASSQGLLRGANVLTF. The DNA for the CDR3 is TGTGCCAGCAGCCAAGGTCTGCTCCGGGGGGCCAACGTCCTGACTTTC. The rearrangement joins TRBV7-3 to TRBJ2-6; D is unclear. Trimming removed 5 bases from V and 4 bases from J, with 15 bases in between. CDR3 length: 16 amino acids. Germline lookup yields CDR1 SGHTA and CDR2 FQGTGA. The full variable domain, completed using reference TRBV7-3 and TRBJ2-6, is GAGVSQTPSNKVTEKGKYVELRCDPISGHTALYWYRQSLGQGPEFLIYFQGTGAADDSGLPNDRFFAVRPEGSVSTLKIQRTERGDSAVYLCASSQGLLRGANVLTFGAGSRLTVL.

This clonotype appeared many times. The chain joins TRBV7-9 to TRBJ1-4; the match to TRBD1 covers 9 bases. This CDR3 has 16 amino acids. The V gene's germline CDR1 is SEHNR and CDR2 FQNEAQ (reference sequence). The trim removed 0 bases at V and 4 bases at J, leaving 3 bases unmatched. The CDR3 DNA is TGTGCCAGCAGCTTAGCGCTGGGACAGGGTAATGAAAAACTGTTTTTT. Translation: CASSLALGQGNEKLFF.

This clonotype was detected ten times or more. This rearrangement joins TRBV25-1 to TRBJ2-3; unclear D gene. V was clipped by 8 bases and J by 3 bases, with 3 bases between them. CDR3 length equals 10 residues. Germline V gives CDR1 MGHDK, CDR2 SYGVNS. The CDR3: CASQTDTQYF. CDR3 DNA sequence: TGTGCCAGCCAAACAGATACGCAGTATTTT.

This clonotype was recorded many times. The chain links TRBV20-1 to TRBJ2-1; TRBD2 aligns across 14 bases. CDR1 and CDR2 (germline): DFQATT, SNEGSKA (reference sequence). This CDR3 has 16 amino acids. Trimming at V came to 7 bases and at J to 2 bases, leaving 7 bases not matched to a gene. Here the CDR3 DNA reads TGCAGTGTATACTCGACTAGCGGGGGGGCCTACAATGAGCAGTTCTTC. Protein: CSVYSTSGGAYNEQFF.

This clonotype was counted ten times or more. The chain joins TRBV20-1 to TRBJ1-1; D is perhaps TRBD1 (5 bases). The V and J ends lost 6 bases and 6 bases respectively, with 20 bases between them. The CDR3 totals 14 residues. Germline loops: CDR1 DFQATT, CDR2 SNEGSKA (reference sequence). The CDR3 sequence is CSALQRGMRAEAFF. The CDR3 DNA sequence: TGCAGTGCCCTACAACGGGGGATGAGGGCTGAAGCTTTCTTT.

At least ten counts were recorded for this clonotype. The V and J genes are TRBV6-1 and TRBJ2-3; tentative D call: TRBD2 (6 bases). V was trimmed by 4 bases and J by 2 bases, leaving 16 bases between them. From germline, CDR1 is MNHNS and CDR2 SASEGT. This CDR3 spans 16 amino acids. CDR3 sequence: CASSVRGTGSTDTQYF. The CDR3 nucleotides are TGTGCCAGCAGTGTCCGCGGGACTGGCTCCACAGATACGCAGTATTTT.

This clonotype was recorded at least ten times. The CDR3 nucleotides read TGTGCCAGCAGTTACCGAACAGGGGGCAATCAGCCCCAGCATTTT. Protein sequence: CASSYRTGGNQPQHF. This rearrangement joins TRBV6-6 to TRBJ1-5; 7 bases are shared with TRBD1. The germline CDR1 and CDR2 sequences are MNHNY and SVGAGI (reference sequence). The length of the CDR3 is 15 residues. J gave up 2 bases and V 2 bases, and 3 bases lay outside the gene matches.

This clonotype has ten or more counts. The chain employs TRBV6-5 and TRBJ1-2, with TRBD1 matching over 8 bases. With 0 bases clipped from V and 3 bases from J, the junction kept 9 bases outside the gene matches. Germline V CDR1 and CDR2: MNHEY, SVGAGI. The CDR3 contains 17 residues. The CDR3 DNA reads TGTGCCAGCAGTTACTCGCAAGTGTCGGACAGGGACTATGGCTACACCTTC. Protein sequence: CASSYSQVSDRDYGYTF.

This clonotype was detected many times. This chain uses TRBV12-3 or TRBV12-4 with TRBJ2-5, with D tentatively TRBD1 (6 bases). Trimming pared 2 bases from V and 8 bases from J, leaving 15 bases between. CDR3 size: 14 residues. In nucleotides, the CDR3 is TGTGCCAGCAGTTTAAGTGGGGGCCTAACAACCCAGTACTTC. Translated: CASSLSGGLTTQYF.

This clonotype appeared many times. The V call is TRBV6-6, the J call TRBJ1-1, with D possibly matching TRBD1 (6 bases). The CDR3 runs to 16 residues. V lost 0 bases and J lost 3, with 14 bases in between. In germline, CDR1 is MNHNY, CDR2 SVGAGI (reference sequence). The CDR3 coding sequence is TGTGCCAGCAGTTACTCTCAGACCAGGGGACACACTGAAGCTTTCTTT. It translates to CASSYSQTRGHTEAFF.

This clonotype was observed at least ten times. V and J are TRBV11-2 and TRBJ2-4; D gene unclear. V dropped 2 bases and J dropped 13 bases, with 15 bases sitting between them. This CDR3 is built from 13 residues. Germline V gives CDR1 SGHAT, CDR2 FQNNGV. CDR3 DNA: TGTGCCAGCAGCTTACCGTCGGAGTTACTACAGTACTTC. Residues: CASSLPSELLQYF.

This clonotype has ten or more counts. The J gene is TRBJ2-1, the V gene TRBV4-3; TRBD1 matches at 11 bases. J gave up 8 bases and V 2 bases, and 5 bases lay outside the gene matches. This CDR3 is 15 amino acids long. Germline CDR1 and CDR2: LGHNA and YSLEER. The CDR3 DNA follows: TGCGCCAGCAGCCAATTCATGGGACAGGGGGATGAGCAGTTCTTC. Protein sequence: CASSQFMGQGDEQFF.

This clonotype occurred a few times. The chain has TRBV4-1 and TRBJ2-5, with TRBD2 identical over 8 bases. V gave up 1 base and J gave up 2 bases; unmatched junction bases: 9. The CDR3 contains 17 residues. The germline gives CDR1 MGHRA, CDR2 YSYEKL. This CDR3 reads CASSQGGAGAPQETQYF. The CDR3 DNA reads as TGCGCCAGCAGCCAAGGGGGAGCGGGGGCTCCGCAAGAGACCCAGTACTTC.

This clonotype was observed many times. V gene TRBV14 combines with J gene TRBJ2-1, with D perhaps TRBD1 or TRBD2 (6 bases each). V lost 0 bases, J lost 6 bases, and 12 bases lay in between. The CDR3 contains 15 residues. Per germline, CDR1 SGHDN and CDR2 FVKESK. CDR3 in DNA: TGTGCCAGCAGCCAAGAAGGGGGGAGCACCAATGAGCAGTTCTTC. This encodes CASSQEGGSTNEQFF.

This clonotype was seen at least ten times. V usage is TRBV5-1 and J usage is TRBJ2-2; D is ambiguous. Trimming pared 0 bases from V and 1 base from J, leaving 10 bases between. The CDR3 covers 16 residues. The germline gives CDR1 SGHRS, CDR2 YFSETQ. As DNA, the CDR3 is TGCGCCAGCAGCTTGGTAGGGAACCAGAACACCGGGGAGCTGTTTTTT. This sequence encodes CASSLVGNQNTGELFF. Looking up the rest from reference TRBV5-1 and TRBJ2-2 gives the full variable domain: KAGVTQTPRYLIKTRGQQVTLSCSPISGHRSVSWYQQTPGQGLQFLFEYFSETQRNKGNFPGRFSGRQFSNSRSEMNVSTLELGDSALYLCASSLVGNQNTGELFFGEGSRLTVL.

The chain is built from TRBV29-1 and TRBJ1-3; 10 positions agree with TRBD1. The length of the CDR3 is 14 residues. Per germline, CDR1 SQVTM and CDR2 ANQGSEA. The junction had 3 bases not matched to a gene; V was cut back by 7 bases and J by 0 bases. In nucleotides, the CDR3 is TGCAGCGCTAGGACAGGGGGCTCTGGAAACACCATATATTTT. This codes for CSARTGGSGNTIYF.